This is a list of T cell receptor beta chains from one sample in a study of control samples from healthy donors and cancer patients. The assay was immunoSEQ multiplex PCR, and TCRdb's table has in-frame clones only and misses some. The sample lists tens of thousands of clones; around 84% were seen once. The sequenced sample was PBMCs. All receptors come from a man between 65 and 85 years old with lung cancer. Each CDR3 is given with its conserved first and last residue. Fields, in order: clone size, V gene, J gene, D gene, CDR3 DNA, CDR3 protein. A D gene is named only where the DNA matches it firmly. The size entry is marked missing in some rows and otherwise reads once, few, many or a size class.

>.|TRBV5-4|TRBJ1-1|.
TGTGCCAGCAGCTTGACGGCGGAGAACACTGAAGCTTTCTTT
CASSLTAENTEAFF
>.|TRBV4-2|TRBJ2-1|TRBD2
TGTGCCAGCAGCCAAGGTGATAGCGGGGGCTACAATGAGCAGTTCTTC
CASSQGDSGGYNEQFF
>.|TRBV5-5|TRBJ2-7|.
TGTGCCAGCAGCTTGGTAGGGACCCTGAGCGAGCAGTACTTC
CASSLVGTLSEQYF
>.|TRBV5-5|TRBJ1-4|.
TGTGCCAGCAGCTTTTGGGGAGGTGAAAAACTGTTTTTT
CASSFWGGEKLFF
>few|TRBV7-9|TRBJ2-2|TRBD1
TGTGCCAGCGGCCGAGCAGGGGGCAACACCGGGGAGCTGTTTTTT
CASGRAGGNTGELFF
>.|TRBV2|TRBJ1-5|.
TGTGCCAGCAGTGAGGTGGGAGGCAATCAGCCCCAGCATTTT
CASSEVGGNQPQHF
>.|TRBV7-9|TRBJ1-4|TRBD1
TGTGCCAGCAGCTTTCCCGGGACAGGGCAAGAAAAACTGTTTTTT
CASSFPGTGQEKLFF
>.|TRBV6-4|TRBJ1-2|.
TGTGCCGGGGGGTGGCAGGATGGCTACACCTTC
CAGGWQDGYTF
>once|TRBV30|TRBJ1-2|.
TGTGCCTGGAGTCCGGACGGAAACTATGGCTACACCTTC
CAWSPDGNYGYTF
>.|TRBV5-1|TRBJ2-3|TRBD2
TGCGCCAGCAGCTTGGAGGTTAGCGGGGTCGGAACAGATACGCAGTATTTT
CASSLEVSGVGTDTQYF
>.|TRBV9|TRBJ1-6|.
TGTGCCAGCAGCGTCGACCAGGTCCTTTCACCCCTCCACTTT
CASSVDQVLSPLHF
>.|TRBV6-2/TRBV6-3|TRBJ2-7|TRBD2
TGTGCCAGCAGTATCACCGGGACTAGCAGATACGAGCAGTACTTC
CASSITGTSRYEQYF
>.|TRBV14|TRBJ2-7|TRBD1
TGTGCCAGCAGCCACCGGACAGGGGGCTTCGGAAGTCGGTCCTACGAGCAGTACTTC
CASSHRTGGFGSRSYEQYF
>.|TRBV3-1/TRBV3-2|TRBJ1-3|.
TGTGCCAGCAGAACAGGAGCAAACACCATATATTTT
CASRTGANTIYF
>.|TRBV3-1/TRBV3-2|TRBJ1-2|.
TGTGCCAGCAGCCCCGGGAGGACTGCTTACTATGGCTACACCTTC
CASSPGRTAYYGYTF
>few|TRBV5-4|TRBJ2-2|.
TGTGCCAGCAGCTCCGGGGGACCCGGGGAGCTGTTTTTT
CASSSGGPGELFF
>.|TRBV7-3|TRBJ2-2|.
TGTGCCAGCAGCTTAAGGAGTGTAGCGAACACCGGGGAGCTGTTTTTT
CASSLRSVANTGELFF
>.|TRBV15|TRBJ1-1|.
TGTGCCACCAGCAGAGATCGTCAGGGGGAAGCTTTCTTT
CATSRDRQGEAFF
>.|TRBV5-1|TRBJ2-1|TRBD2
TGCGCCAGCAGCCACCGGACTAGCGGGGGGGCATACAATGAGCAGTTCTTC
CASSHRTSGGAYNEQFF
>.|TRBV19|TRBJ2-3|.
TGTGCCAGTAGTATCCTCGGCCGGGGGGGACAGGGTACGCAGTATTTT
CASSILGRGGQGTQYF
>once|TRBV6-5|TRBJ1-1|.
TGTGCCAGCAGTTTCAGGGGGAACACTGAAGCTTTCTTT
CASSFRGNTEAFF
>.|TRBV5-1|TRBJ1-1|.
TGCGCCAGCAGCTCGCTGAGGGCCCCGAACACTGAAGCTTTCTTT
CASSSLRAPNTEAFF
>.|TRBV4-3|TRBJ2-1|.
TGCGCCAGCAGCCAAATGACCCGGGGGTCCTACAATGAGCAGTTCTTC
CASSQMTRGSYNEQFF
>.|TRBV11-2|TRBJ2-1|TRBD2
TGTGCCAGCAGCGAAACTAGCGAACTTTACAATGAGCAGTTCTTC
CASSETSELYNEQFF
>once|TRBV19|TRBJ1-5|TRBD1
TGTGCCACTGGGACAGGGAATAGCAATCAGCCCCAGCATTTT
CATGTGNSNQPQHF
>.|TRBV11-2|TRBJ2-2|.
TGTGCCAGCAGCTCAGGGGTCCCCGGGGAGCTGTTTTTT
CASSSGVPGELFF
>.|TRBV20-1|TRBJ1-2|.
TGCAGTGCTAGAGCCACAGGAGGCTACACCTTC
CSARATGGYTF
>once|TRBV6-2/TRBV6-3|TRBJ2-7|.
TGTGCCAGCAGTCGACAGTACGAGCAGTACTTC
CASSRQYEQYF
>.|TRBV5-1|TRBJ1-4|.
TGCGCCAGCAGGCGGGAGGGGAACGCAGCTAATGAAAAACTGTTTTTT
CASRREGNAANEKLFF
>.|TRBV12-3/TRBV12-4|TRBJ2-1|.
TGTGCCAGCAGTAACATCAACGAGCAGTTCTTC
CASSNINEQFF
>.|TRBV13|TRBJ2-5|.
TGTGCCAGCAGCCAAGGGAGGGCGGGGACAGGGACCCAGTACTTC
CASSQGRAGTGTQYF
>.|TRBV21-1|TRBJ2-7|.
TGTGCCAGCAGCAAAGTCCCACTGGGGGTCGGGGGCTACGAGCAGTACTTC
CASSKVPLGVGGYEQYF
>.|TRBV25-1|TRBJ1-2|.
TGTGCCAGCAGTGATCATCAGGGGCCAGCCTATGGCTACACCTTC
CASSDHQGPAYGYTF
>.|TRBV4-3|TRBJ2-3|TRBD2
TGCGCCAGCAGCCAAGTTTATTCGGGGGGGCACACAGATACGCAGTATTTT
CASSQVYSGGHTDTQYF
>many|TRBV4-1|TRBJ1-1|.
TGCGCCAGCAGCCAAGATATGTCAGGCGCGAACACTGAAGCTTTCTTT
CASSQDMSGANTEAFF
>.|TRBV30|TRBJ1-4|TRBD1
TGTGCCTGGAGTGCACAGGGGGCTAATGAAAAACTGTTTTTT
CAWSAQGANEKLFF
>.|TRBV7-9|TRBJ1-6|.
TGTGCCAGCAGCTTAGGGGTCGAGCCACCCTATAATTCACCCCTCCACTTT
CASSLGVEPPYNSPLHF
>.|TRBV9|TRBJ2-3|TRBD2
TGTGCCAGCAGCGTGTCCGGGACTAGCTTAGATACGCAGTATTTT
CASSVSGTSLDTQYF
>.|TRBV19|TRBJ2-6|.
TGTGCCAGTAGTATGGGCGTCTCTGGGGCCAACGTCCTGACTTTC
CASSMGVSGANVLTF
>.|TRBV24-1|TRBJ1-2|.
TGTGCCACCAGTGATGCCGGGACAACAATACCCTATGGCTACACCTTC
CATSDAGTTIPYGYTF
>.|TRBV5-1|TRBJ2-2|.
TGCGCCAGCAGCTTGGCTCCAGGGACCGGGGAGCTGTTTTTT
CASSLAPGTGELFF
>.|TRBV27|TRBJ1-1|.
TGTGCCAGCAGTTTATCGATAGGCAGGTCGAACACTGAAGCTTTCTTT
CASSLSIGRSNTEAFF
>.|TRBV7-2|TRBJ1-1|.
TGTGCCAGCAGCTTAGGATTGGCAGGGCCCACTGAAGCTTTCTTT
CASSLGLAGPTEAFF
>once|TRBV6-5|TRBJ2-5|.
TGTGCCAGCAGTAGGGCAGTGAAAGAGACCCAGTACTTC
CASSRAVKETQYF
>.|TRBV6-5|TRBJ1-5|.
TGTGCCAGCAGCCTAGGGGGGGAGAGTCAGCCCCAGCATTTT
CASSLGGESQPQHF
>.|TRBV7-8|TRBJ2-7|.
TGTGCCAGCAGCCCCGGTGTTAGTCCAACCTACGAGCAGTACTTC
CASSPGVSPTYEQYF
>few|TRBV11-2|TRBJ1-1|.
TGTGCCAGCAGCCCACTTACGGGTGGGTACACTGAAGCTTTCTTT
CASSPLTGGYTEAFF
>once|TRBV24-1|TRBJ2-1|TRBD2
TGTGCCACCAGTGATTACCGGGGGGGGCCTCAGGAGCAGTTCTTC
CATSDYRGGPQEQFF
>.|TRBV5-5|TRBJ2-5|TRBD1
TGTGCCAGCAGCTTGCGGCCCTCGGGACAGGGGTTTCAAGAGACCCAGTACTTC
CASSLRPSGQGFQETQYF
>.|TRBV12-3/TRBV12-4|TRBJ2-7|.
TGTGCCAGCACCCGGGGTTCATTGTACGAGCAGTACTTC
CASTRGSLYEQYF
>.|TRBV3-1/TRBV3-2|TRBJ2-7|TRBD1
TGTGCCAGCAGCCAAGGACAGGGGGCAGGCGAGCAGTACTTC
CASSQGQGAGEQYF